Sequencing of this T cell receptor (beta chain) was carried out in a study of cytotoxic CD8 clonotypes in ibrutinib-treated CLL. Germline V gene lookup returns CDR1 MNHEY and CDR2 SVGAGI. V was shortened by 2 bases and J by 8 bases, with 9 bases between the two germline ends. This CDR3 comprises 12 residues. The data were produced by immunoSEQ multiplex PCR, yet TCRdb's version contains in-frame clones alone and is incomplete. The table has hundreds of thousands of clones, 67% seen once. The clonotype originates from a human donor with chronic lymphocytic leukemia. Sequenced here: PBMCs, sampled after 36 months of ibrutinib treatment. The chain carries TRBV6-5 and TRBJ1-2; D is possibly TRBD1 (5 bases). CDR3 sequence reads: CASSYGGGGYTF. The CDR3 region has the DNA TGTGCCAGCAGTTACGGGGGGGGAGGCTACACCTTC.